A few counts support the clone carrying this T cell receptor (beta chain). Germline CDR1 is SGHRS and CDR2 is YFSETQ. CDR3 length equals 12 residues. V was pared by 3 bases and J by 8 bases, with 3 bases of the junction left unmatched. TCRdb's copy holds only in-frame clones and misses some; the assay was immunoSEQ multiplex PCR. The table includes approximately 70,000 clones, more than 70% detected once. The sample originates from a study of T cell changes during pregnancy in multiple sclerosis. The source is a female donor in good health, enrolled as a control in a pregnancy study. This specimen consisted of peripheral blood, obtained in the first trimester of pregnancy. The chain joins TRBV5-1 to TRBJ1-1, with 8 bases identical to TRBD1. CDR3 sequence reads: CASSWGDREAFF. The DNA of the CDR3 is TGCGCCAGCAGCTGGGGGGACAGGGAAGCTTTCTTT.